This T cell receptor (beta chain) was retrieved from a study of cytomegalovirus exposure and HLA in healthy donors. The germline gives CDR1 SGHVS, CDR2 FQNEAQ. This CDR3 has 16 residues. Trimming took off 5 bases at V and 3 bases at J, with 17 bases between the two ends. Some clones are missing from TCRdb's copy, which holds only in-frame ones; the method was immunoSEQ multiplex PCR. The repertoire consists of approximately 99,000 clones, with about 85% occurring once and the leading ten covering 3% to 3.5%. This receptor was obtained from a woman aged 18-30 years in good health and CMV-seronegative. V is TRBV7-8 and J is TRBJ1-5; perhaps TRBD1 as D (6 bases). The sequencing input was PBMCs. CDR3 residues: CASSPGQGQSNQPQHF. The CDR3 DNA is TGTGCCAGCAGCCCGGGGCAAGGACAGTCCAATCAGCCCCAGCATTTT.